Sequencing of this T cell receptor (beta chain) was carried out in a study of Ad26.COV2.S vaccination and SARS-CoV-2 variants. As for treatment: roughly 19 received Ad26.COV2.S at low or high dose, single or two shots; several received placebo; per-sample allocation not given. Vaccine and placebo recipients were sampled on day 63 after the first injection. Looked up from germline, CDR1 is WSHSY and CDR2 is SAAADI. The V end lost 3 bases, the J end lost 3 bases, and 10 bases lay between the germline ends. The CDR3 has 14 residues. Clones were sequenced by immunoSEQ multiplex PCR, and TCRdb holds only the in-frame ones, with some missing. This sample has some 400,000 clones, with around nine tenths found just once.

This receptor was taken from a person aged 18-65 years who received the Ad26.COV2.S COVID-19 vaccine or a placebo. V gene TRBV10-2 combines with J gene TRBJ2-3; a possible D gene is TRBD2 (5 bases). The sequencing here drew on peripheral blood, taken in a trial of Ad26.COV2.S vaccine versus placebo. The CDR3 region is CASSDTGRTDTQYF. The CDR3 DNA reads as TGCGCCAGCAGTGATACGGGAAGAACAGATACGCAGTATTTT.